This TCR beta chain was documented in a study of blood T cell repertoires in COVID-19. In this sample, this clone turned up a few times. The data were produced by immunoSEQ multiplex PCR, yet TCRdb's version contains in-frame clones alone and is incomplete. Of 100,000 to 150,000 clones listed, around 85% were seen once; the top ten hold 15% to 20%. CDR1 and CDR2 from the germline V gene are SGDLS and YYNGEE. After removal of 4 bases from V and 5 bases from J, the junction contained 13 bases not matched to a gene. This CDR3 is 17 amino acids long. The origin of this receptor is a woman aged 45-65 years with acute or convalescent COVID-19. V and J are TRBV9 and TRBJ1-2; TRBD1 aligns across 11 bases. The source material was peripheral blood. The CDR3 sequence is CASSKEGTGGFLYGYTF. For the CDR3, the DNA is TGTGCCAGCAGCAAGGAAGGGACAGGGGGATTTCTGTATGGCTACACCTTC.